The 20 T cell receptor beta chains given below trace back to one sample, sequenced in a study of blood T cell repertoires in COVID-19. TCRdb's table, derived via immunoSEQ multiplex PCR, lists solely in-frame clones and lacks some. The data contain tens of thousands of clones, about 88% of them singletons. The sequencing input was peripheral blood. These receptor sequences come from a man in his 70s with acute or convalescent COVID-19.

The CDR3 DNA follows: TGTGCCAGCGGGGGCTCGGTAAACACTGAAGCTTTCTTT. Its protein is CASGGSVNTEAFF. This rearrangement joins TRBV27 to TRBJ1-1; a possible D gene is TRBD1 (6 bases). Trimming took 8 bases from V and 2 from J, leaving 12 bases between them. CDR1 and CDR2 (germline): MNHEY, SMNVEV (reference sequence). The CDR3 contains 13 residues.

The J gene is TRBJ1-3, the V gene TRBV2; TRBD1 matches 9 bases. V lost 8 bases to trimming and J lost 6 bases; unmatched junction nucleotides: 8. CDR3 size: 14 residues. Germline V gene sequence: CDR1 SNHLY, CDR2 FYNNEI. DNA for the CDR3: TGTGCCAGCGGGGACAGGGTTCTGGAAAACACCATATATTTT. This codes for CASGDRVLENTIYF.

The chain has TRBV7-2 and TRBJ2-7; TRBD2 matches 12 bases. The CDR3 loop spans 15 amino acids. From germline, CDR1 is SGHTA and CDR2 FQGNSA. The J segment lost 6 bases and the V segment lost 2 bases, leaving 5 bases of the junction unmatched. The CDR3 coding sequence is TGTGCCAGCAGCTTATCGACTAGCGGGGGTGGCGAGCAGTACTTC. This codes for CASSLSTSGGGEQYF.

This chain uses TRBV23-1 with TRBJ1-4, with 7 bases aligning to TRBD1. Being an ORF, TRBV23-1 has a function that is uncertain. V shed 2 bases, J shed 0 bases, and the junction held 3 bases outside the gene matches. This CDR3 spans 16 amino acids. CDR3 bases: TGCGCCAGCAGTCAAGCGGGACAGACAACTAATGAAAAACTGTTTTTT. Amino acids: CASSQAGQTTNEKLFF.

A note on this clone: This CDR3 is also generated by other DNA sequences in the sample. The chain couples TRBV5-8 to TRBJ2-2; the match to TRBD1 covers 7 bases. The CDR3 extends over 16 amino acids. The trim removed 5 bases at V and 1 base at J, leaving 8 bases unmatched. Per the germline V gene, CDR1 is SGHTS and CDR2 is YDEGEE. The CDR3 coding sequence is TGTGCCAGCAGGCGTAACAGGGGACAGAACACCGGGGAGCTGTTTTTT. This gives the protein CASRRNRGQNTGELFF. Together with reference TRBV5-8 and TRBJ2-2, the CDR3 gives the full variable domain: EAGVTQSPTHLIKTRGQQATLRCSPISGHTSVYWYQQALGLGLQFLLWYDEGEERNRGNFPPRFSGRQFPNYSSELNVNALELEDSALYLCASRRNRGQNTGELFFGEGSRLTVL.

The V and J genes are TRBV7-2 and TRBJ1-2, with 9 bases aligning to TRBD1. Per germline, CDR1 SGHTA and CDR2 FQGNSA. The CDR3 has 13 amino acids. The ends lost 5 bases at V and 5 bases at J; junction bases unmatched: 3. In DNA, the CDR3 is TGTGCCAGCAGCGAGGGACAGGGATATGGCTACACCTTC. It yields the protein CASSEGQGYGYTF.

The chain employs TRBV7-2 and TRBJ1-4; D uncertain. Trimming left V 4 bases short and J 8 bases short, with 8 bases between. Germline V lookup: CDR1 SGHTA, CDR2 FQGNSA. The CDR3 sequence is 12 residues long. The CDR3 DNA reads as TGTGCCAGCAGCTCGGAGAGGGAAAAACTGTTTTTT. Encoded protein: CASSSEREKLFF.

The chain has TRBV6-2 or TRBV6-3 and TRBJ2-1, with D possibly TRBD2 on 6 matching bases. The CDR3 has 15 amino acids. Between the trimmed V and J ends, which lost 6 bases and 6 bases, there was a span of 18 bases. Germline V CDR1 and CDR2: MNHEY, SVGEGT. CDR3 sequence (DNA): TGTGCCAGCAGCAAGCTCGGACTATCGAGCAATGAGCAGTTCTTC. Its translation is CASSKLGLSSNEQFF.

The chain carries TRBV3-1 (or the pseudogene TRBV3-2) and TRBJ2-5, with 9 bases matching TRBD2. CDR1 LGHDT and CDR2 YNNKEL come from the germline V gene (reference sequence). Losses at the gene ends were 3 bases for V and 5 bases for J; bases not matched to a gene: 7. The CDR3 runs 15 residues. CDR3 sequence reads: CASSHRGGADETQYF. The CDR3 region has the DNA TGTGCCAGCAGCCATCGCGGGGGGGCTGACGAGACCCAGTACTTC.

In nucleotides, the CDR3 is TGTGCCAGCAGTGACCAAGCGGACGGCTACAATGAGCAGTTCTTC. Translation: CASSDQADGYNEQFF. The chain joins TRBV6-4 to TRBJ2-1, with D perhaps TRBD2 (5 bases). V shed 2 bases and J shed 3 bases, with 11 bases lying between them. CDR3 size: 15 residues. Germline CDR1 and CDR2: MRHNA and SNTAGT.

The CDR3 bases are TGTGCCAGCAGCCGAAGCCCGGACGGGAATAACTATGGCTACACCTTC. The encoded protein is CASSRSPDGNNYGYTF. The chain employs TRBV6-6 and TRBJ1-2; D remains ambiguous. Germline V CDR1 and CDR2: MNHNY, SVGAGI (reference sequence). Between the trimmed V and J ends, which lost 6 bases and 1 base, there was a span of 18 bases. This CDR3 region has 16 residues.

This chain joins TRBV29-1 and TRBJ1-2; 8 bases agree with TRBD1. The ends lost 7 bases at V and 8 bases at J; junction bases unmatched: 9. The V gene's germline CDR1 is SQVTM and CDR2 ANQGSEA. This CDR3 contains 12 residues. In DNA form, the CDR3 reads TGCAGCGCCGACAGGGGTCTTTTGGGCTACACCTTC. Translating gives CSADRGLLGYTF.

The CDR3 nucleotides are TGTGCCAGCAACGCCAGGACAGCCGGTCCATCCGTCTATGGCTACACCTTC. Translated, it gives CASNARTAGPSVYGYTF. This chain links TRBV11-2 with TRBJ1-2, with D perhaps matching TRBD1 (6 bases). Trimming stripped 7 bases from V and 4 bases from J, with 25 bases between. The CDR3 consists of 17 residues. The germline V gene has CDR1 SGHAT and CDR2 FQNNGV.

The chain employs TRBV6-1 and TRBJ1-2; a possible D gene is TRBD1 (6 bases). The CDR3 length is 13 residues. V shed 5 bases and J shed 5 bases, with 12 bases lying between them. Germline V gives CDR1 MNHNS, CDR2 SASEGT. In nucleotides, the CDR3 is TGTGCCAGCAGTCCCGGGACACGTTATGGCTACACCTTC. Encoded protein: CASSPGTRYGYTF.

This clone was recorded a few times. The V gene is TRBV7-9, the J gene TRBJ2-5; D is ambiguous. CDR3 size: 14 residues. Trimming took 1 base from V and 7 from J, leaving 13 bases between them. Germline loops: CDR1 SEHNR, CDR2 FQNEAQ (reference sequence). CDR3 nucleotide sequence: TGTGCCAGCAGCTTAGTTGGTGCCCCAGGGACCCAGTACTTC. Its translation is CASSLVGAPGTQYF.

This rearrangement joins TRBV5-8 to TRBJ2-2; tentatively, D is TRBD2 (5 bases). Between the trimmed V and J ends, which lost 4 bases and 1 base, there was a span of 11 bases. The CDR3 runs to 15 residues. Germline CDR1 is SGHTS and CDR2 is YDEGEE. CDR3 DNA: TGTGCCAGCAGCCTCACTAGAAAGAACACCGGGGAGCTGTTTTTT. This codes for CASSLTRKNTGELFF.

The rearrangement joins TRBV7-9 to TRBJ1-4; D ambiguous. V was trimmed by 5 bases and J by 4 bases, leaving 17 bases between them. CDR1 is SEHNR, CDR2 FQNEAQ, per germline (reference sequence). CDR3 length equals 16 residues. DNA for the CDR3: TGTGCCAGCAGCCCCTGGGGAGGAATGGATAATGAAAAACTGTTTTTT. Its translation is CASSPWGGMDNEKLFF.

V and J are TRBV7-6 and TRBJ2-1; the D is unclear. The ends were cut back, 5 bases at V and 2 bases at J, with 25 bases in the middle. The CDR3 consists of 19 residues. CDR1 and CDR2 from the germline V gene are SGHVS and FNYEAQ. The CDR3: CASSILTATVRATYNEQFF. In DNA, the CDR3 is TGTGCCAGCAGCATCCTTACAGCAACCGTGAGAGCTACCTACAATGAGCAGTTCTTC.

This chain links TRBV6-2 or TRBV6-3 with TRBJ2-1; 10 bases fit TRBD2. The CDR3 consists of 16 residues. Losses at the gene ends were 4 bases for V and 2 bases for J; bases not matched to a gene: 5. Germline CDR1 is MNHEY and CDR2 is SVGEGT. CDR3 in amino acids: CASSSVSGGTYNEQFF. CDR3 nucleotide sequence: TGTGCCAGCAGTTCAGTTAGCGGGGGGACCTACAATGAGCAGTTCTTC.

This clone is labeled as large. V usage is TRBV9 and J usage is TRBJ2-1, with D possibly matching TRBD2 (7 bases). V lost 3 bases to trimming and J lost 8 bases, with 24 bases between them. The germline gives CDR1 SGDLS, CDR2 YYNGEE. This CDR3 region has 17 residues. The CDR3: CASSAWSGGLGVDEQFF. DNA for the CDR3: TGTGCCAGCAGCGCGTGGTCGGGGGGCCTAGGTGTAGATGAGCAGTTCTTC.